Presented here are 26 T cell receptor beta chains from one specimen sequenced in a study of T cells in Graves' hyperthyroidism and ophthalmopathy. RNA transcripts served as the template for amplifying TCR beta CDR3 regions. TCR CDR3 underwent first-round RT-PCR with the HTBI primer set. One entry per CDR3 protein results from TCRdb running MiXCR on the multiplex PCR reads. The sample consists of 600,000 or so distinct CDR3 sequences, around 42% of them appearing once. Sequenced material: peripheral blood or thyroid tissue (not recorded which). These receptors originate from a woman aged 18 to 35 with Graves' hyperthyroidism.

This clonotype was seen at least ten times. This rearrangement joins TRBV29-1 to TRBJ2-7, with 10 positions matching TRBD1. The ends lost 2 bases at V and 1 base at J; junction bases unmatched: 5. CDR3 length equals 15 residues. Germline loops: CDR1 SQVTM, CDR2 ANQGSEA. The CDR3 nucleotides are TGCAGCGTTGAATGGGACAGGGGTAGTTCCTACGAGCAGTACTTC. Its translation is CSVEWDRGSSYEQYF.

The rearrangement uses TRBV7-9 and TRBJ1-2; D remains unclear. V was shortened by 5 bases and J by 7 bases, with 20 bases between the two germline ends. The CDR3 totals 15 residues. Germline CDR1 is SEHNR and CDR2 is FQNEAQ (reference sequence). The CDR3 loop is CASSPTGSGVSGYTF. The DNA for the CDR3 is TGTGCCAGCAGCCCCACGGGATCCGGGGTGTCTGGCTACACCTTC. The whole variable domain, remainder taken from reference TRBV7-9 and TRBJ1-2, is DTGVSQNPRHKITKRGQNVTFRCDPISEHNRLYWYRQTLGQGPEFLTYFQNEAQLEKSRLLSDRFSAERPKGSFSTLEIQRTEQGDSAMYLCASSPTGSGVSGYTFGSGTRLTVV.

There are many counts of this clonotype. The chain uses TRBV20-1 and TRBJ1-1; D not resolved. The V gene lost 8 bases and the J gene lost 3 bases, with 10 bases spanning the gap. This CDR3 spans 11 amino acids. The germline V gene encodes CDR1 DFQATT and CDR2 SNEGSKA (reference sequence). CDR3 sequence: CSSRWYTEAFF. The CDR3 DNA follows: TGCAGTTCGAGGTGGTACACTGAAGCTTTCTTT.

The J gene is TRBJ2-3, the V gene TRBV25-1; D uncertain. Germline V CDR1 and CDR2: MGHDK, SYGVNS. The CDR3 runs 13 residues. V was shortened by 6 bases and J by 2 bases, with 9 bases between the two germline ends. The CDR3 is CASSLTTTDTQYF. The CDR3 bases are TGTGCCAGCAGCCTGACCACCACAGATACGCAGTATTTT.

The chain couples TRBV25-1 to TRBJ1-6, with 9 bases matching TRBD1. This CDR3 spans 17 amino acids. J lost 1 base, V lost 6 bases, and 7 bases had no gene match. Germline V lookup: CDR1 MGHDK, CDR2 SYGVNS. The CDR3 protein is CASRPTGGASYNSPLHF. CDR3 nucleotides: TGTGCCAGCAGGCCTACAGGGGGCGCGTCCTATAATTCACCCCTCCACTTT.

This clonotype turned up a few times. This chain joins TRBV7-9 and TRBJ1-2; D may be TRBD1 (5 bases). The V end was cut by 5 bases, the J end by 8 bases, with 15 bases between. Germline CDR1 SEHNR, CDR2 FQNEAQ (reference sequence). The CDR3 spans 13 residues. The chain's CDR3 is CASSRLGQSGYTF. CDR3 sequence (DNA): TGTGCCAGCAGCCGCCTGGGGCAATCCGGCTACACCTTC.

This clonotype was detected once. V is TRBV7-3 and J is TRBJ2-2, with a tentative D call TRBD1 (6 bases). Germline V gives CDR1 SGHTA, CDR2 FQGTGA. Trimming took 8 bases from V and 6 from J, leaving 13 bases between them. This CDR3 is 13 amino acids long. DNA for the CDR3: TGTGCCAGCCAGGAACGGACAGCCGGGGAGCTGTTTTTT. This codes for CASQERTAGELFF.

Concerning this clonotype itself: Its ends do not fully match the called genes, so a read error is possible. The chain uses TRBV29-1 and TRBJ1-2; weak D call: TRBD1 (5 bases). The CDR3 covers 12 residues. CDR1 SQVTM and CDR2 ANQGSEA come from the germline V gene. The CDR3 sequence: CSVEVSGGSYTF. The DNA of the CDR3 is TGCAGCGTGGAAGTGAGCGGGGGAAGCTACACCTTC.

This clonotype was observed many times. This chain uses TRBV20-1 with TRBJ1-6; TRBD1 agrees at 8 bases. CDR1 and CDR2 from the germline V gene are DFQATT and SNEGSKA (reference sequence). The CDR3 has 14 residues. V lost 3 bases, J lost 9 bases, and 7 bases stayed unmatched. Here the CDR3 DNA reads TGCAGTGCTAGTCGCGGGGGGACAGGTTCACCCCTCCACTTT. Protein product: CSASRGGTGSPLHF.

V gene TRBV6-2 or TRBV6-3 combines with J gene TRBJ1-3; D might be TRBD1 (5 bases). The CDR3 contains 17 residues. The V and J ends lost 2 bases and 0 bases respectively, with 14 bases between them. Germline V gene data show CDR1 as MNHEY and CDR2 as SVGEGT. The CDR3 bases are TGTGCCAGCAGTTACACCCCGGGACGGAACTCTGGAAACACCATATATTTT. Protein product: CASSYTPGRNSGNTIYF.

This clonotype has a handful of counts. The V gene is TRBV2, the J gene TRBJ2-7, with 12 bases identical to TRBD2. In germline, CDR1 is SNHLY, CDR2 FYNNEI. The CDR3 runs to 19 residues. The ends lost 4 bases at V and 5 bases at J; junction bases unmatched: 18. DNA of the CDR3: TGTGCCAGCAGTGTTTCCCTCCCCGTACTAGCGGGAGGTGGACACGAGCAGTACTTC. This sequence encodes CASSVSLPVLAGGGHEQYF.

J is TRBJ2-7 and V is TRBV7-8; 8 bases align to TRBD2. V was clipped by 6 bases and J by 4 bases; unmatched bases: 11. The CDR3 has 15 residues. Germline lookup yields CDR1 SGHVS and CDR2 FQNEAQ. The CDR3 coding sequence is TGTGCCAGCAGGTTTAGACTAGCGCGCAATTACGAGCAGTACTTC. Protein product: CASRFRLARNYEQYF.

This clonotype was detected many times. One end of the junction fails to match germline, which may point to a read error. This chain joins TRBV29-1 and TRBJ1-2; unclear D gene. The germline gives CDR1 SQVTM, CDR2 ANQGSEA. This CDR3 region has 11 residues. The CDR3: CSAEIGYGYTF. DNA of the CDR3: TGCAGCGCTGAAATCGGGTATGGCTACACCTTC.

The chain uses TRBV7-9 and TRBJ2-3, with 7 nucleotides matching TRBD1. The CDR3 has 14 amino acids. Per germline, CDR1 SEHNR and CDR2 FQNEAQ (reference sequence). V lost 5 bases and J lost 3; bases outside the gene matches: 5. The CDR3 spells CASSQTGVTDTQYF. CDR3 nucleotide sequence: TGTGCCAGCAGCCAAACAGGGGTTACAGATACGCAGTATTTT. Complete variable domain (other parts from reference TRBV7-9 and TRBJ2-3): DTGVSQNPRHKITKRGQNVTFRCDPISEHNRLYWYRQTLGQGPEFLTYFQNEAQLEKSRLLSDRFSAERPKGSFSTLEIQRTEQGDSAMYLCASSQTGVTDTQYFGPGTRLTVL.

The chain is built from TRBV29-1 and TRBJ2-7; 7 nucleotides match TRBD1. The V gene's germline CDR1 is SQVTM and CDR2 ANQGSEA. This CDR3 contains 14 residues. After removal of 4 bases from V and 1 base from J, the junction contained 7 bases not matched to a gene. CDR3 region: CSVAPGTASYEQYF. The CDR3 bases are TGCAGCGTTGCCCCCGGGACAGCTTCCTACGAGCAGTACTTC.

In its sample, this clonotype was seen once. One end of the junction does not line up with germline, which may come from a read error. The V call is TRBV10-3, the J call TRBJ1-6; D possibly corresponds to TRBD1 (5 bases). Germline V lookup: CDR1 ENHRY, CDR2 SYGVKD. This CDR3 contains 14 residues. CDR3 nucleotide sequence: TGTGCCGTCAGTGAGTATAGGGGACGGCAGCCCCTCCACTTT. Translation: CAVSEYRGRQPLHF.

The chain couples TRBV10-3 to TRBJ2-7; 7 bases are shared with TRBD1. This CDR3 is built from 15 residues. Germline CDR1 is ENHRY and CDR2 is SYGVKD. V shed 2 bases, J shed 0 bases, and the junction held 4 bases outside the gene matches. The CDR3 reads CAISERTGSSYEQYF. In DNA, the CDR3 is TGTGCCATCAGTGAGAGGACAGGAAGCTCCTACGAGCAGTACTTC.

Only a few counts were recorded for this clonotype. This chain uses TRBV6-5 with TRBJ1-3; D is ambiguous. Trimming removed 8 bases from V and 0 bases from J, with 11 bases in between. CDR1 and CDR2 from the germline V gene are MNHEY and SVGAGI. The CDR3 is 14 amino acids. The CDR3 DNA reads as TGTGCCAGCTTTAGGAGGGACTCTGGAAACACCATATATTTT. Encoded protein: CASFRRDSGNTIYF.

In its sample, this clonotype was seen a few times. V usage is TRBV2 and J usage is TRBJ2-5, with D unclear. The CDR3 totals 13 residues. Germline V CDR1 and CDR2: SNHLY, FYNNEI. Trimming cost V 5 bases and J 3 bases, with 10 bases left between them. The CDR3 DNA is TGTGCCAGCAGTCGGCATTCTGAAGAGACCCAGTACTTC. Translation: CASSRHSEETQYF.

The genes are TRBV7-9 and TRBJ2-7; D is unclear. The V and J ends lost 5 bases and 5 bases respectively, with 7 bases between them. This CDR3 comprises 11 residues. Germline-derived CDR1 and CDR2 are SEHNR and FQNEAQ (reference sequence). The CDR3 nucleotides read TGTGCCAGCAGCAGGGTCCACGAGCAGTACTTC. Translation: CASSRVHEQYF.

J is TRBJ1-2 and V is TRBV29-1; TRBD1 matches 8 bases. The CDR3 consists of 13 residues. Germline V gene sequence: CDR1 SQVTM, CDR2 ANQGSEA. The V and J ends lost 2 bases and 7 bases, in that order; junction bases with no gene match: 6. The CDR3 spells CSVERQGSRGYTF. CDR3 nucleotides: TGCAGCGTTGAAAGACAGGGGAGTCGTGGCTACACCTTC.

The table lists this clonotype with many counts. The chain couples TRBV7-9 to TRBJ2-7; no reliable D call. This CDR3 spans 11 amino acids. CDR1 and CDR2 (germline): SEHNR, FQNEAQ (reference sequence). Trimming took off 5 bases at V and 8 bases at J, with 10 bases between the two ends. CDR3: CASSPSRKQYF. In nucleotides, the CDR3 is TGTGCCAGCAGCCCATCTAGAAAGCAGTACTTC.

The gene calls are TRBV5-1 and TRBJ2-2; D is uncertain. The CDR3 sequence is 14 residues long. Trimming took off 1 base at V and 1 base at J, with 5 bases between the two ends. Germline-derived CDR1 and CDR2 are SGHRS and YFSETQ. The CDR3 region is CASSLPLNTGELFF. CDR3 DNA sequence: TGCGCCAGCAGCTTGCCACTGAACACCGGGGAGCTGTTTTTT.

This clonotype was observed a few times. This rearrangement joins TRBV7-3 to TRBJ1-6, with a possible D match to TRBD1 (5 bases). Germline lookup yields CDR1 SGHTA and CDR2 FQGTGA. CDR3 size: 16 residues. Deletions cut 5 bases from V and 9 bases from J, with 20 bases between. CDR3 loop: CASSQLGGGGSSPLHF. In DNA form, the CDR3 reads TGTGCCAGCAGCCAACTTGGGGGTGGAGGAAGTTCACCCCTCCACTTT.

The chain has TRBV9 and TRBJ2-5; tentatively, D is TRBD1 (6 bases). This CDR3 spans 15 amino acids. V lost 4 bases to trimming and J lost 5 bases, with 18 bases between them. CDR1 and CDR2 (germline): SGDLS, YYNGEE. CDR3 bases: TGTGCCAGCAGCCTCCCCGGACAGTTGAGGGAGACCCAGTACTTC. Protein product: CASSLPGQLRETQYF.

The chain links TRBV24-1 to TRBJ2-5; perhaps TRBD1 as D (6 bases). Trimming shortened V by 7 bases and J by 5 bases, and 10 bases separated the two germline ends. Germline V lookup: CDR1 KGHDR, CDR2 SFDVKD. CDR3 size: 12 residues. In DNA form, the CDR3 reads TGTGCCACCAGAGGGACACTTGAGACCCAGTACTTC. This sequence encodes CATRGTLETQYF.